A single sample gave rise to the 16 T cell receptor beta chains below, sequenced in a study of radiotherapy plus CTLA-4 blockade in lung cancer. Sequencing was performed with immunoSEQ multiplex PCR; in TCRdb, only in-frame clones are kept and a portion is missing. The top ten clones hold roughly 3.2% of a sample with 45,000 to 55,000 clones, 70% to 85% of them seen once. This material consisted of peripheral blood, taken from a patient treated with radiotherapy plus ipilimumab. These receptors were taken from a human donor with non-small cell lung cancer who had a partial response to radiotherapy plus ipilimumab.

The chain links TRBV27 to TRBJ2-5; 8 positions agree with TRBD2. Germline loops: CDR1 MNHEY, CDR2 SMNVEV (reference sequence). This CDR3 is built from 17 residues. With V trimmed by 5 bases and J by 3 bases, 14 bases remained unmatched. CDR3 sequence: CASSPDAGGAVKETQYF. CDR3 DNA: TGTGCCAGCAGTCCTGACGCCGGGGGGGCCGTAAAAGAGACCCAGTACTTC.

This chain uses TRBV27 with TRBJ2-7; D unresolved. The germline V and J ends were trimmed by 6 bases and 4 bases, with 10 bases remaining between them. The CDR3 has 12 residues. Per the germline V gene, CDR1 is MNHEY and CDR2 is SMNVEV (reference sequence). CDR3 loop: CASRNLAYEQYF. CDR3 bases: TGTGCCAGCAGGAACCTGGCTTACGAGCAGTACTTC.

The V and J genes are TRBV28 and TRBJ2-1; 8 nucleotides agree with TRBD2. This CDR3 comprises 16 residues. V was clipped by 2 bases and J by 0 bases; unmatched bases: 3. The germline V gene has CDR1 MDHEN and CDR2 SYDVKM. For the CDR3, the DNA is TGTGCCAGCAGTTTAAGCGGGGGCCTCTCCTACAATGAGCAGTTCTTC. This translates into CASSLSGGLSYNEQFF.

The chain joins TRBV6-1 to TRBJ2-2; D might be TRBD1 (6 bases). The length of the CDR3 is 14 residues. The V gene's germline CDR1 is MNHNS and CDR2 SASEGT. V lost 5 bases and J 5 bases, leaving 12 bases between the germline ends. The CDR3 spells CASSSLQGTGELFF. CDR3 in DNA: TGTGCCAGCAGTTCTTTACAGGGAACCGGGGAGCTGTTTTTT.

This chain joins TRBV16 and TRBJ1-5; D is uncertain. The CDR3 covers 14 residues. CDR1 and CDR2 from the germline V gene are KGHSY and FQNENV. Trimming removed 3 bases at V and 5 bases at J, with 11 bases between. CDR3 DNA: TGTGCCAGCAGCCACCCCGGAGGGTATCAGCCCCAGCATTTT. Encoded protein: CASSHPGGYQPQHF. Combining the CDR3 with reference TRBV16 and TRBJ1-5 gives the whole variable domain GEEVAQTPKHLVRGEGQKAKLYCAPIKGHSYVFWYQQVLKNEFKFLISFQNENVFDETGMPKERFSAKCLPNSPCSLEIQATKLEDSAVYFCASSHPGGYQPQHFGDGTRLSIL.

The V call is TRBV9, the J call TRBJ2-3; TRBD1 agrees at 7 bases. This CDR3 has 12 amino acids. Germline V gives CDR1 SGDLS, CDR2 YYNGEE. V lost 7 bases to trimming and J lost 2 bases; unmatched junction nucleotides: 1. For the CDR3, the DNA is TGTGCCAGCCAGGGGGTCACAGATACGCAGTATTTT. It yields the protein CASQGVTDTQYF.

The V and J genes are TRBV30 and TRBJ1-1; D call uncertain. Germline loops: CDR1 GTSNPN, CDR2 SVGIG (reference sequence). This CDR3 region has 15 residues. Trimming left V 6 bases short and J 0 bases short, with 17 bases between. In nucleotides, the CDR3 is TGTGCCTGTGGCCCCGGAGGAGGGTTGAACACTGAAGCTTTCTTT. Its protein product is CACGPGGGLNTEAFF.

This rearrangement joins TRBV13 to TRBJ2-3; D may be TRBD1 (5 bases). Germline CDR1 is PRHDT and CDR2 is FYEKMQ (reference sequence). V shed 1 base and J shed 2 bases, with 19 bases lying between them. CDR3 size: 18 residues. For the CDR3, the DNA is TGTGCCAGCAGCTTAGAGGGTGAGACAGCAGTAGACACAGATACGCAGTATTTT. Amino acid sequence: CASSLEGETAVDTDTQYF.

The chain recombines TRBV9 with TRBJ1-6; the D is unclear. V was shortened by 0 bases and J by 9 bases, with 16 bases between the two germline ends. Germline V CDR1 and CDR2: SGDLS, YYNGEE. There are 16 residues in the CDR3. The CDR3 region has the DNA TGTGCCAGCAGCGTAGAGGAGAGTCGTGCCCTTTCACCCCTCCACTTT. It yields the protein CASSVEESRALSPLHF.

This chain connects TRBV5-1 to TRBJ2-5; 9 positions match TRBD2. The J call may be faulty, since TRBJ2-7 better matches the DNA end. The length of the CDR3 is 13 residues. Germline values: CDR1 SGHRS, CDR2 YFSETQ. In DNA form, the CDR3 reads TGCGCCAGCAGCATCGGGACTAGCAACGAGCAGTACTTC. Translating it yields CASSIGTSNEQYF.

This rearrangement joins TRBV27 to TRBJ2-7, with D uncertain. V shed 4 bases and J shed 1 base, with 8 bases lying between them. The germline V gene has CDR1 MNHEY and CDR2 SMNVEV (reference sequence). The CDR3 is 13 residues long. Written as DNA, the CDR3 is TGTGCCAGCAGTTCAGCGCCGTCCTACGAGCAGTACTTC. It translates to CASSSAPSYEQYF.

The rearrangement uses TRBV29-1 and TRBJ2-2; 7 bases line up with TRBD2. CDR1 SQVTM and CDR2 ANQGSEA come from the germline V gene. The V and J ends lost 7 bases and 2 bases, in that order; junction bases with no gene match: 7. This CDR3 contains 14 residues. CDR3 bases: TGCAGCGCGACGGGACTATCCAACACCGGGGAGCTGTTTTTT. Protein product: CSATGLSNTGELFF.

This clone has a handful of counts. This chain joins TRBV9 and TRBJ1-4, with D hard to call. Trimming cost V 0 bases and J 8 bases, with 8 bases left between them. Germline-derived CDR1 and CDR2 are SGDLS and YYNGEE. The CDR3 runs to 13 residues. In DNA, the CDR3 is TGTGCCAGCAGCGTAGGGCTCCGCGAAAAACTGTTTTTT. This sequence encodes CASSVGLREKLFF.

This clone was detected only once. The CDR3 loop is CASSPGGVLDTEAFF. The CDR3 DNA sequence: TGTGCCAGCAGCCCGGGAGGGGTATTGGACACTGAAGCTTTCTTT. V and J are TRBV7-9 and TRBJ1-1; perhaps TRBD1 as D (5 bases). Trimming pared 5 bases from V and 3 bases from J, leaving 16 bases between. The CDR3 loop spans 15 amino acids. Germline CDR1 reads SEHNR; CDR2 reads FQNEAQ (reference sequence).

The count of this clone is one. The chain recombines TRBV7-2 with TRBJ1-1, with 9 bases lining up with TRBD1. V was clipped by 5 bases and J by 5 bases; unmatched bases: 6. CDR1 and CDR2 from the germline V gene are SGHTA and FQGNSA. There are 14 residues in the CDR3. The CDR3 loop is CASSATGGDTEAFF. DNA of the CDR3: TGTGCCAGCAGCGCCACAGGGGGCGATACTGAAGCTTTCTTT.

In its sample, this clone was seen once. The CDR3 region has the DNA TGTGCCAGCAGCGCTACTCTCCCGGGACAGAAGTATAATTCACCCCTCCACTTT. Its protein is CASSATLPGQKYNSPLHF. This chain uses TRBV9 with TRBJ1-6, with 7 bases fitting TRBD1. Germline V gives CDR1 SGDLS, CDR2 YYNGEE. The V and J ends lost 3 bases and 4 bases, in that order; junction bases with no gene match: 13. This CDR3 has 18 residues.